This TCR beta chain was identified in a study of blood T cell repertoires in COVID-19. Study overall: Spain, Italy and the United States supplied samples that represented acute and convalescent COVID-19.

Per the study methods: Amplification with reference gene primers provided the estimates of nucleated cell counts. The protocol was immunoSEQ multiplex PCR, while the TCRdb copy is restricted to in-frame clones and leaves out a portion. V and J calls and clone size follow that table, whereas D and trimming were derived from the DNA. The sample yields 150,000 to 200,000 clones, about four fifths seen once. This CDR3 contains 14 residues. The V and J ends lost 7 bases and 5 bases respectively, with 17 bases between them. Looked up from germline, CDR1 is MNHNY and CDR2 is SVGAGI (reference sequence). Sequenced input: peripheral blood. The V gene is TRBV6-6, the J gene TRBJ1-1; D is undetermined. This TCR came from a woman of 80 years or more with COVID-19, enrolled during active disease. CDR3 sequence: CASTLISPGTEAFF. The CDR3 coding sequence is TGTGCCAGCACACTTATTAGCCCGGGGACTGAAGCTTTCTTT.